These 26 T cell receptor beta chains originate from one sample sequenced in a study of cytomegalovirus exposure and HLA in healthy donors. The protocol was immunoSEQ multiplex PCR, while the TCRdb copy is restricted to in-frame clones and leaves out a portion. This table has roughly 120,000 clones, approximately 91% appearing once. The source material was PBMCs. These receptors all stem from a man between 18 and 29 years old in good health and CMV-seropositive.

J is TRBJ1-2 and V is TRBV7-2; D ambiguous. CDR1 is SGHTA, CDR2 FQGNSA, per germline. The CDR3 loop spans 13 amino acids. The V gene lost 11 bases and the J gene lost 3 bases, with 16 bases spanning the gap. CDR3 nucleotide sequence: TGTGCCGGGTTCGGAGAGCCTTACTATGGCTACACCTTC. It specifies CAGFGEPYYGYTF.

This chain links TRBV27 with TRBJ1-2; D ambiguous. The germline gives CDR1 MNHEY, CDR2 SMNVEV (reference sequence). There are 13 residues in the CDR3. V was cut by 6 bases and J by 4 bases, with 12 bases left in between. The CDR3 sequence is CASRASGIYGYTF. The CDR3 DNA follows: TGTGCCAGCAGGGCTTCAGGCATCTATGGCTACACCTTC.

The chain is built from TRBV5-1 and TRBJ2-7, with D perhaps matching TRBD2 (5 bases). Germline V gene sequence: CDR1 SGHRS, CDR2 YFSETQ. CDR3 length: 14 residues. Trimming took off 2 bases at V and 4 bases at J, with 13 bases between the two ends. CDR3 in amino acids: CASSLQGSRYEQYF. CDR3 bases: TGCGCCAGCAGCTTACAAGGGAGTCGGTACGAGCAGTACTTC.

The chain links TRBV5-6 to TRBJ1-1, with 9 bases lining up with TRBD1. The V and J ends lost 4 bases and 5 bases, in that order; junction bases with no gene match: 9. Germline assignment: CDR1 SGHDT and CDR2 YYEEEE. This CDR3 has 15 residues. This chain's CDR3 is CASSRTGTGRTEAFF. DNA for the CDR3: TGTGCCAGCAGCCGTACCGGGACAGGGAGGACTGAAGCTTTCTTT. Supplemented by reference TRBV5-6 and TRBJ1-1, the full variable domain reads DAGVTQSPTHLIKTRGQQVTLRCSPKSGHDTVSWYQQALGQGPQFIFQYYEEEERQRGNFPDRFSGHQFPNYSSELNVNALLLGDSALYLCASSRTGTGRTEAFFGQGTRLTVV.

The V gene is TRBV4-2, the J gene TRBJ2-3; 8 bases are a match to TRBD1. Germline CDR1 LGHNA, CDR2 YNFKEQ. Germline trimming cut 0 bases from V and 1 base from J; bases unmatched to any gene: 0. This CDR3 has 15 amino acids. The CDR3 here is CASSQEGQGTDTQYF. In DNA form, the CDR3 reads TGTGCCAGCAGCCAAGAGGGACAGGGCACAGATACGCAGTATTTT.

The rearrangement links TRBV5-6 to TRBJ2-7, with 7 bases identical to TRBD1. The CDR3 totals 14 residues. Trimming cost V 2 bases and J 2 bases; bases outside gene matches: 4. The germline V gene encodes CDR1 SGHDT and CDR2 YYEEEE. The CDR3 reads CASSFTGVPYEQYF. The CDR3 bases are TGTGCCAGCAGCTTCACAGGGGTTCCCTACGAGCAGTACTTC.

V and J are TRBV5-1 and TRBJ2-1; 8 bases line up with TRBD1. The germline V gene has CDR1 SGHRS and CDR2 YFSETQ. The CDR3 covers 16 residues. The J segment lost 5 bases and the V segment lost 2 bases, leaving 9 bases of the junction unmatched. The CDR3 coding sequence is TGCGCCAGCAGCTTCCTTCCCACGGGACAGGACAATGAGCAGTTCTTC. Translating gives CASSFLPTGQDNEQFF. Drawing the rest from reference TRBV5-1 and TRBJ2-1, the complete variable domain is KAGVTQTPRYLIKTRGQQVTLSCSPISGHRSVSWYQQTPGQGLQFLFEYFSETQRNKGNFPGRFSGRQFSNSRSEMNVSTLELGDSALYLCASSFLPTGQDNEQFFGPGTRLTVL.

This chain joins TRBV6-1 and TRBJ1-4, with D perhaps matching TRBD1 (6 bases). The germline V gene encodes CDR1 MNHNS and CDR2 SASEGT. The V end lost 10 bases, the J end lost 10 bases, and 16 bases lay between the germline ends. The CDR3 consists of 12 residues. CDR3 protein: CATQQGSSKLFF. The CDR3 DNA reads TGTGCCACCCAGCAGGGGAGTTCAAAACTGTTTTTT.

This clone was seen more than once but under ten times. The chain recombines TRBV10-2 with TRBJ1-5; no definite D call. This CDR3 contains 12 residues. Between the trimmed V and J ends, which lost 2 bases and 10 bases, there was a span of 9 bases. Germline CDR1 is WSHSY and CDR2 is SAAADI. The CDR3 is CASSETEGPQHF. The CDR3 nucleotides are TGCGCCAGCAGTGAGACGGAGGGTCCCCAGCATTTT.

The V call is TRBV11-1, the J call TRBJ1-1; D not resolved. CDR3 size: 13 residues. Trimming removed 3 bases from V and 1 base from J, with 6 bases in between. Germline CDR1 and CDR2: SGHAT and FQDESV (reference sequence). DNA for the CDR3: TGTGCCAGCAGCTTGGGAGGGAACACTGAAGCTTTCTTT. Encoded protein: CASSLGGNTEAFF.

The sample holds one count of this clone. V usage is TRBV2 and J usage is TRBJ1-2; maybe TRBD1 (6 bases). CDR1 and CDR2 from the germline V gene are SNHLY and FYNNEI. This CDR3 contains 14 residues. V gave up 6 bases and J gave up 6 bases, with 17 bases separating them. The CDR3 here is CASRGGTNPNGYTF. CDR3 bases: TGTGCCAGCAGGGGTGGGACAAACCCCAATGGCTACACCTTC.

V is TRBV29-1 and J is TRBJ2-1, with 9 nucleotides matching TRBD2. This CDR3 comprises 16 residues. V was clipped by 3 bases and J by 0 bases; unmatched bases: 6. Looked up from germline, CDR1 is SQVTM and CDR2 is ANQGSEA. The CDR3 DNA sequence: TGCAGCGTTGAGGGGATAGCGGGGGACTCCTACAATGAGCAGTTCTTC. Residues: CSVEGIAGDSYNEQFF.

The J gene is TRBJ1-5, the V gene TRBV27; 8 bases are shared with TRBD1. Germline V CDR1 and CDR2: MNHEY, SMNVEV (reference sequence). V gave up 5 bases and J gave up 5 bases; unmatched junction bases: 5. The CDR3 totals 14 residues. Here the CDR3 reads CASSPTGGDQPQHF. CDR3 DNA: TGTGCCAGCAGTCCAACAGGGGGAGATCAGCCCCAGCATTTT.

The rearrangement uses TRBV9 and TRBJ1-2, with a tentative D call TRBD1 (6 bases). The CDR3 contains 15 residues. The germline gives CDR1 SGDLS, CDR2 YYNGEE. V was trimmed by 0 bases and J by 2 bases, leaving 11 bases between them. The CDR3 sequence is CASSVVGGRNYGYTF. The CDR3 DNA reads TGTGCCAGCAGCGTAGTCGGGGGGCGGAACTATGGCTACACCTTC.

J is TRBJ1-2 and V is TRBV15; TRBD1 agrees at 10 bases. Germline V gene lookup returns CDR1 LNHNV and CDR2 YYDKDF (reference sequence). Trimming at V came to 0 bases and at J to 6 bases, leaving 7 bases not matched to a gene. The CDR3 has 16 amino acids. The CDR3 DNA sequence: TGTGCCACCAGCAGAGATGGTTGGGACAGGGGAGATGGCTACACCTTC. Translating it yields CATSRDGWDRGDGYTF.

This clone was observed a few times. The CDR3 sequence: CASREGTEGTQYF. The DNA for the CDR3 is TGTGCCAGCAGGGAAGGGACAGAGGGGACCCAGTACTTC. The chain recombines TRBV28 with TRBJ2-7; 7 bases map to TRBD1. Judging by the DNA end, TRBJ2-5 fits better; the J call may be wrong. Germline loops: CDR1 MDHEN, CDR2 SYDVKM. The CDR3 runs to 13 residues.

CDR3 protein: CASRLIDADTQYF. CDR3 nucleotides: TGTGCCAGCCGACTGATAGACGCAGATACGCAGTATTTT. The chain combines TRBV27 with TRBJ2-3; D ambiguous. V was trimmed by 8 bases and J by 4 bases, leaving 13 bases between them. This CDR3 comprises 13 residues. From germline, CDR1 is MNHEY and CDR2 SMNVEV (reference sequence).

The V gene is TRBV29-1, the J gene TRBJ1-2; the match to TRBD1 covers 7 bases. Per the germline V gene, CDR1 is SQVTM and CDR2 is ANQGSEA. Trimming at V came to 3 bases and at J to 7 bases, leaving 11 bases not matched to a gene. There are 14 residues in the CDR3. For the CDR3, the DNA is TGCAGCGTTGACTCGCCAGGGGGGAAAGGTGGCTACACCTTC. The encoded protein is CSVDSPGGKGGYTF. Supplemented by reference TRBV29-1 and TRBJ1-2, the full variable domain reads SAVISQKPSRDICQRGTSLTIQCQVDSQVTMMFWYRQQPGQSLTLIATANQGSEATYESGFVIDKFPISRPNLTFSTLTVSNMSPEDSSIYLCSVDSPGGKGGYTFGSGTRLTVV.

Written as DNA, the CDR3 is TGCGCCAGCAGCTCGTTCCTCCATTATCCGGGACAGGGGGCCGAAGGAGAGGATGAGCAGTTCTTC. Amino acid sequence: CASSSFLHYPGQGAEGEDEQFF. The chain uses TRBV5-1 and TRBJ2-1; 12 positions match TRBD1. This CDR3 has 22 residues. The germline gives CDR1 SGHRS, CDR2 YFSETQ. Germline trimming cut 3 bases from V and 8 bases from J; bases unmatched to any gene: 27.

The V and J genes are TRBV11-2 and TRBJ2-1, with a weak D call TRBD2 (5 bases). V gave up 1 base and J gave up 7 bases, with 11 bases separating them. This CDR3 is built from 14 residues. Per the germline V gene, CDR1 is SGHAT and CDR2 is FQNNGV. CDR3 nucleotides: TGTGCCAGCAGCTTAGTACGGGGATGGAATGAGCAGTTCTTC. Residues: CASSLVRGWNEQFF.

The gene calls are TRBV7-9 and TRBJ1-1, with D unresolved. The CDR3 loop spans 12 amino acids. In germline, CDR1 is SEHNR, CDR2 FQNEAQ (reference sequence). V lost 2 bases to trimming and J lost 5 bases, with 6 bases between them. For the CDR3, the DNA is TGTGCCAGCAGCTTACAGGAAACTGAAGCTTTCTTT. Protein product: CASSLQETEAFF. Together with reference TRBV7-9 and TRBJ1-1, the CDR3 gives the full variable domain: DTGVSQNPRHKITKRGQNVTFRCDPISEHNRLYWYRQTLGQGPEFLTYFQNEAQLEKSRLLSDRFSAERPKGSFSTLEIQRTEQGDSAMYLCASSLQETEAFFGQGTRLTVV.

The rearrangement uses TRBV27 and TRBJ2-1; D gene uncertain. V was pared by 1 base and J by 2 bases, with 12 bases between. CDR1 and CDR2 (germline): MNHEY, SMNVEV (reference sequence). The CDR3 totals 16 residues. The CDR3 region has the DNA TGTGCCAGCAGTTTATATACCGGGTGGGCCTACAATGAGCAGTTCTTC. Amino acid sequence: CASSLYTGWAYNEQFF.

This clone was seen a handful of times. J is TRBJ2-7 and V is TRBV7-6; 8 bases match TRBD1. Germline V lookup: CDR1 SGHVS, CDR2 FNYEAQ. CDR3 length equals 15 residues. Trimming took 5 bases from V and 2 from J; bases not matched to a gene: 8. CDR3 DNA: TGTGCCAGCAGCCAAGGACAGGGTGGGGCCTACGAGCAGTACTTC. Translated: CASSQGQGGAYEQYF.

The rearrangement uses TRBV5-5 and TRBJ2-7; 7 bases fit TRBD1. From germline, CDR1 is SGHKS and CDR2 YYEKEE (reference sequence). The junction had 10 bases not matched to a gene; V was cut back by 4 bases and J by 3 bases. This CDR3 spans 15 amino acids. CDR3 DNA sequence: TGTGCCAGCAGCCCCCCGGGGACAGTCTTCTACGAGCAGTACTTC. Residues: CASSPPGTVFYEQYF. Based on the CDR3 plus reference TRBV5-5 and TRBJ2-7, the full variable domain is DAGVTQSPTHLIKTRGQQVTLRCSPISGHKSVSWYQQVLGQGPQFIFQYYEKEERGRGNFPDRFSARQFPNYSSELNVNALLLGDSALYLCASSPPGTVFYEQYFGPGTRLTVT.

The chain links TRBV7-9 to TRBJ2-3; D is unresolved. The germline V gene encodes CDR1 SEHNR and CDR2 FQNEAQ (reference sequence). This CDR3 has 11 residues. V lost 2 bases, J lost 6 bases, and 3 bases lay in between. The CDR3 here is CASSLSDTQYF. The DNA of the CDR3 is TGTGCCAGCAGCTTATCGGATACGCAGTATTTT.

This clone showed up just once. CDR3 coding DNA: TGTGCCAGCCGCGGACAGGGGAAGAATGAGCAGTTCTTC. Protein sequence: CASRGQGKNEQFF. The chain joins TRBV2 to TRBJ2-1; 9 nucleotides align to TRBD1. The CDR3 has 13 amino acids. Losses at the gene ends were 8 bases for V and 7 bases for J; bases not matched to a gene: 6. Looked up from germline, CDR1 is SNHLY and CDR2 is FYNNEI. Looking up the rest from reference TRBV2 and TRBJ2-1 gives the full variable domain: EPEVTQTPSHQVTQMGQEVILRCVPISNHLYFYWYRQILGQKVEFLVSFYNNEISEKSEIFDDQFSVERPDGSNFTLKIRSTKLEDSAMYFCASRGQGKNEQFFGPGTRLTVL.